These 23 T cell receptor beta chains share one sample of origin, sequenced in a study of blood T cell repertoires in COVID-19. Sequenced by immunoSEQ multiplex PCR; TCRdb stores in-frame clones only, minus some. The data show tens of thousands of clones, 60% to 85% seen once. The specimen was peripheral blood. These receptors all come from a human donor in a cohort sampled during active COVID-19.

The chain combines TRBV27 with TRBJ2-1, with TRBD2 matching 15 bases. From germline, CDR1 is MNHEY and CDR2 SMNVEV (reference sequence). V dropped 5 bases and J dropped 2; count of bases not matched to a gene: 4. The CDR3 length is 17 residues. The CDR3, as DNA: TGTGCCAGCAGTCCTAGGACTAGCGGGGGGGCCTACAATGAGCAGTTCTTC. It codes for CASSPRTSGGAYNEQFF.

V gene TRBV5-1 combines with J gene TRBJ2-1, with a weak D call TRBD1 (6 bases). Trimming shortened V by 0 bases and J by 6 bases, and 10 bases separated the two germline ends. Germline-derived CDR1 and CDR2 are SGHRS and YFSETQ. There are 14 residues in the CDR3. The CDR3: CASSLEGVANEQFF. The CDR3 DNA follows: TGCGCCAGCAGCTTGGAGGGGGTGGCCAATGAGCAGTTCTTC.

V and J are TRBV9 and TRBJ2-5; 9 bases are a match to TRBD1. Trimming at V came to 3 bases and at J to 4 bases, leaving 10 bases not matched to a gene. This CDR3 contains 16 residues. Germline V gene data show CDR1 as SGDLS and CDR2 as YYNGEE. CDR3 nucleotides: TGTGCCAGCAGCGCCTCGGGACAGGGTAAAGTAGAGACCCAGTACTTC. Protein sequence: CASSASGQGKVETQYF.

The chain links TRBV12-3 or TRBV12-4 to TRBJ2-5, with 9 bases lining up with TRBD2. CDR3 length equals 13 residues. The V gene end was trimmed by 3 bases and the J gene end by 5 bases; junction bases not matched to a gene: 1. The CDR3 DNA reads TGTGCCAGCAGTTTTGCGGGAGGGGAGACCCAGTACTTC. It yields the protein CASSFAGGETQYF.

The V call is TRBV18, the J call TRBJ2-1, with 14 bases lining up with TRBD2. The V segment lost 1 base and the J segment 7 bases; nucleotides outside the gene matches: 3. The CDR3 contains 16 residues. Germline V gene sequence: CDR1 KGHSH, CDR2 LQKENI. CDR3 nucleotides: TGTGCCAGCTCACCACTGGGACTAGCGGGAGATAATGAGCAGTTCTTC. Protein product: CASSPLGLAGDNEQFF.

This clone was seen once. J is TRBJ2-3 and V is TRBV5-1, with D perhaps TRBD1 (5 bases). Germline CDR1 SGHRS, CDR2 YFSETQ. This CDR3 is built from 14 residues. V was trimmed by 4 bases and J by 3 bases, leaving 12 bases between them. The CDR3 reads CASSPAQGTDTQYF. The CDR3 DNA reads as TGCGCCAGCAGCCCGGCCCAGGGAACAGATACGCAGTATTTT.

The genes are TRBV28 and TRBJ1-1; TRBD1 might be the D (5 bases). Germline assignment: CDR1 MDHEN and CDR2 SYDVKM. V lost 4 bases, J lost 4 bases, and 19 bases lay in between. This CDR3 spans 16 amino acids. The CDR3 protein is CASSSWGLAGSTEAFF. CDR3 sequence (DNA): TGTGCCAGCAGTTCTTGGGGACTCGCTGGGAGCACTGAAGCTTTCTTT.

The CDR3 DNA sequence: TGTGCCAGCAGCTCCGCCCCAGGGGGCCCGAACACCGGGGAGCTGTTTTTT. Amino acid sequence: CASSSAPGGPNTGELFF. The chain is built from TRBV7-9 and TRBJ2-2, with TRBD1 matching over 8 bases. V trimming: 4 bases; J trimming: 0 bases; junction bases outside the gene matches: 7. Per the germline V gene, CDR1 is SEHNR and CDR2 is FQNEAQ (reference sequence). The CDR3 totals 17 residues.

The V gene is TRBV29-1, the J gene TRBJ2-5, with TRBD1 as a possible D gene (5 bases). This CDR3 contains 12 residues. CDR1 and CDR2 (germline): SQVTM, ANQGSEA. Deletions cut 4 bases from V and 5 bases from J, with 11 bases between. In nucleotides, the CDR3 is TGCAGCGTTGGCCAGGGTAGGGAGACCCAGTACTTC. Protein: CSVGQGRETQYF.

The chain combines TRBV7-2 with TRBJ1-3, with D possibly being TRBD1 (5 bases). Per the germline V gene, CDR1 is SGHTA and CDR2 is FQGNSA. V was pared by 5 bases and J by 4 bases, with 18 bases between. The CDR3 is 16 amino acids. The CDR3 is CASSPSGGWAGNTIYF. The CDR3, as DNA: TGTGCCAGCAGCCCTAGCGGGGGTTGGGCCGGAAACACCATATATTTT.

The rearrangement links TRBV6-6 to TRBJ2-1; 9 bases are a match to TRBD2. Germline loops: CDR1 MNHNY, CDR2 SVGAGI (reference sequence). J was trimmed by 9 bases and V by 2 bases; bases with no gene match: 8. CDR3 size: 15 residues. The CDR3 spells CASSYMAGGRGEQFF. The CDR3 DNA sequence: TGTGCCAGCAGTTACATGGCGGGGGGGCGAGGTGAGCAGTTCTTC.

The chain carries TRBV11-2 and TRBJ2-5, with D uncertain. The CDR3 is made up of 11 amino acids. CDR1 is SGHAT and CDR2 is FQNNGV in the germline V gene. Trimming removed 4 bases from V and 7 bases from J, with 7 bases in between. The CDR3 DNA sequence: TGTGCCAGCAGCTCACAAAGGACCCAGTACTTC. Its translation: CASSSQRTQYF.

This sequence joins TRBV2 and TRBJ2-7, with TRBD2 matching 13 bases. CDR1 and CDR2 (germline): SNHLY, FYNNEI. V lost 4 bases to trimming and J lost 6 bases; unmatched junction nucleotides: 3. The CDR3 has 14 residues. In DNA form, the CDR3 reads TGTGCCAGCAGTGCGACTAGCGGGAGGTTCGAGCAGTACTTC. Residues: CASSATSGRFEQYF. Full variable domain (missing parts from reference TRBV2 and TRBJ2-7): EPEVTQTPSHQVTQMGQEVILRCVPISNHLYFYWYRQILGQKVEFLVSFYNNEISEKSEIFDDQFSVERPDGSNFTLKIRSTKLEDSAMYFCASSATSGRFEQYFGPGTRLTVT.

This clone was seen once. The chain combines TRBV27 with TRBJ2-1; a weak D match, TRBD1 (6 bases). The CDR3 covers 15 residues. The V gene lost 2 bases and the J gene lost 0 bases, with 8 bases spanning the gap. Germline CDR1 is MNHEY and CDR2 is SMNVEV (reference sequence). For the CDR3, the DNA is TGTGCCAGCAGTTTAGTACAGGGCTCCTACAATGAGCAGTTCTTC. Its translation: CASSLVQGSYNEQFF.

V gene TRBV18 combines with J gene TRBJ1-1; D is possibly TRBD1 (6 bases). Germline V lookup: CDR1 KGHSH, CDR2 LQKENI. Trimming took 5 bases from V and 6 from J, leaving 16 bases between them. There are 14 residues in the CDR3. The CDR3 region has the DNA TGTGCCAGCTCAACCGTTGGGGACACCTCTGAAGCTTTCTTT. The encoded protein is CASSTVGDTSEAFF. The full variable domain, in which reference TRBV18 and TRBJ1-1 provide the parts outside the CDR3, is NAGVMQNPRHLVRRRGQEARLRCSPMKGHSHVYWYRQLPEEGLKFMVYLQKENIIDESGMPKERFSAEFPKEGPSILRIQQVVRGDSAAYFCASSTVGDTSEAFFGQGTRLTVV.

The rearrangement links TRBV7-6 to TRBJ2-2; 8 positions agree with TRBD2. With V trimmed by 0 bases and J by 6 bases, 0 bases remained unmatched. The CDR3 has 14 residues. Germline V lookup: CDR1 SGHVS, CDR2 FNYEAQ. The CDR3, as DNA: TGTGCCAGCAGCTTAGCGCGGGGGGCCGGGGAGCTGTTTTTT. It translates to CASSLARGAGELFF.

This chain uses TRBV11-2 with TRBJ2-1; no definite D call. The V end was cut by 5 bases, the J end by 5 bases, with 19 bases between. CDR1 is SGHAT and CDR2 is FQNNGV in the germline V gene. There are 16 residues in the CDR3. The CDR3: CASSTNFRVSHNEQFF. DNA for the CDR3: TGTGCCAGCAGCACTAATTTCCGAGTATCCCACAATGAGCAGTTCTTC.

The chain uses TRBV5-6 and TRBJ2-5; 11 bases are a match to TRBD2. In germline, CDR1 is SGHDT, CDR2 YYEEEE. Trimming cost V 5 bases and J 4 bases; bases outside gene matches: 13. The CDR3 runs 17 residues. CDR3 DNA: TGTGCCAGCAGTCCCGAGGTAGCGGGAGGGCCAGGAGAGACCCAGTACTTC. Amino acid sequence: CASSPEVAGGPGETQYF. Combining the CDR3 with reference TRBV5-6 and TRBJ2-5 gives the whole variable domain DAGVTQSPTHLIKTRGQQVTLRCSPKSGHDTVSWYQQALGQGPQFIFQYYEEEERQRGNFPDRFSGHQFPNYSSELNVNALLLGDSALYLCASSPEVAGGPGETQYFGPGTRLLVL.

This sequence joins TRBV30 and TRBJ2-3; D perhaps matches TRBD2 (7 bases). V was shortened by 0 bases and J by 0 bases, with 10 bases between the two germline ends. The V gene's germline CDR1 is GTSNPN and CDR2 SVGIG (reference sequence). CDR3 size: 15 residues. CDR3 loop: CAWSVRGASTDTQYF. In DNA form, the CDR3 reads TGTGCCTGGAGTGTACGGGGGGCCAGCACAGATACGCAGTATTTT. Using reference TRBV30 and TRBJ2-3 for the parts outside the CDR3, the full variable domain is SQTIHQWPATLVQPVGSPLSLECTVEGTSNPNLYWYRQAAGRGLQLLFYSVGIGQISSEVPQNLSASRPQDRQFILSSKKLLLSDSGFYLCAWSVRGASTDTQYFGPGTRLTVL.

Written as DNA, the CDR3 is TGTGCCAGCAGCAACCAGGGACTACCTACAGATACGCAGTATTTT. As protein: CASSNQGLPTDTQYF. The chain has TRBV7-2 and TRBJ2-3; 7 nucleotides agree with TRBD2. From germline, CDR1 is SGHTA and CDR2 FQGNSA. Losses at the gene ends were 5 bases for V and 3 bases for J; bases not matched to a gene: 8. The CDR3 sequence is 15 residues long.

This clone was seen just once. The rearrangement uses TRBV19 and TRBJ1-3, with a tentative D call TRBD1 (5 bases). The CDR3 has 12 residues. Germline lookup yields CDR1 LNHDA and CDR2 SQIVND (reference sequence). The CDR3: CAAGVAGNTIYF. Written as DNA, the CDR3 is TGTGCGGCGGGGGTCGCTGGAAACACCATATATTTT.

The CDR3 region has the DNA TGTGCCAGCAGCTTTTTCGCGTCCGGGGAGCTGTTTTTT. As protein: CASSFFASGELFF. The chain recombines TRBV27 with TRBJ2-2; no firm D call. Per the germline V gene, CDR1 is MNHEY and CDR2 is SMNVEV (reference sequence). This CDR3 has 13 residues. V was pared by 6 bases and J by 6 bases, with 11 bases between.

The V call is TRBV6-1, the J call TRBJ2-3; a possible D gene is TRBD2 (6 bases). There are 15 residues in the CDR3. The germline gives CDR1 MNHNS, CDR2 SASEGT. Trimming stripped 2 bases from V and 2 bases from J, with 11 bases between. CDR3 sequence reads: CASSEITSFTDTQYF. CDR3 in DNA: TGTGCCAGCAGTGAAATTACTAGCTTCACAGATACGCAGTATTTT.